A single sample gave rise to the 4 T cell receptor beta chains below, sequenced in a study of blood T cell repertoires in COVID-19. Produced via immunoSEQ multiplex PCR; TCRdb's table is partial and in-frame only. The top ten clones hold around 3.5% of a sample with 240,000 or so clones, about four fifths of them seen once. Material: peripheral blood. The origin of the receptors is a woman aged 18-29 years with acute or convalescent COVID-19.

The chain recombines TRBV19 with TRBJ1-5; the D gene is possibly TRBD1 (6 bases). The CDR3 is 15 residues long. The ends were cut back, 3 bases at V and 2 bases at J, with 11 bases in the middle. Germline lookup yields CDR1 LNHDA and CDR2 SQIVND (reference sequence). The CDR3 spells CASSIEGGGNQPQHF. The CDR3 coding sequence is TGTGCCAGTAGTATTGAAGGGGGTGGCAATCAGCCCCAGCATTTT.

This chain connects TRBV20-1 to TRBJ2-5; the match to TRBD2 covers 8 bases. The J segment lost 5 bases and the V segment lost 3 bases, leaving 8 bases of the junction unmatched. Germline CDR1 reads DFQATT; CDR2 reads SNEGSKA (reference sequence). The CDR3 sequence is 14 residues long. In DNA, the CDR3 is TGCAGTGCTAGTCCGGCCAGCGGGAGTGAGACCCAGTACTTC. Amino acids: CSASPASGSETQYF.

The sample holds a few counts of this clone. The V and J genes are TRBV4-3 and TRBJ2-1; TRBD2 might be the D (5 bases). CDR1 and CDR2 from the germline V gene are LGHNA and YSLEER. V was pared by 1 base and J by 6 bases, with 13 bases between. The CDR3 is made up of 15 amino acids. CDR3 DNA sequence: TGCGCCAGCAGCCAAGGAGGGAAGGACCTCAATGAGCAGTTCTTC. It is translated as CASSQGGKDLNEQFF.

The chain is built from TRBV7-9 and TRBJ1-4, with TRBD1 matching over 7 bases. The V gene end was trimmed by 5 bases and the J gene end by 0 bases; junction bases not matched to a gene: 6. The CDR3 spans 16 residues. Germline CDR1 is SEHNR and CDR2 is FQNEAQ (reference sequence). CDR3 sequence (DNA): TGTGCCAGCAGCAGGGACAGCCGCGCAACTAATGAAAAACTGTTTTTT. Translating it yields CASSRDSRATNEKLFF. Drawing the rest from reference TRBV7-9 and TRBJ1-4, the complete variable domain is DTGVSQNPRHKITKRGQNVTFRCDPISEHNRLYWYRQTLGQGPEFLTYFQNEAQLEKSRLLSDRFSAERPKGSFSTLEIQRTEQGDSAMYLCASSRDSRATNEKLFFGSGTQLSVL.